These 29 T cell receptor beta chains came from one sample sequenced in a study of blood T cell repertoires in COVID-19. TCRdb keeps only in-frame clones here, not all; method: immunoSEQ multiplex PCR. The table includes about 400,000 clones, around 87% detected once. Sequencing was performed on PBMCs or T cells enriched from blood (not recorded which). Receptors were obtained from a man in his forties in a cohort exposed to, infected with or recovered from COVID-19 (not recorded which).

The chain couples TRBV18 to TRBJ1-2, with TRBD1 identical over 7 bases. The length of the CDR3 is 14 residues. CDR1 is KGHSH, CDR2 LQKENI, per germline. The V gene end was trimmed by 4 bases and the J gene end by 6 bases; junction bases not matched to a gene: 8. DNA for the CDR3: TGTGCCAGCTCACAGACAGGGATGGGCGATGGCTACACCTTC. Its protein is CASSQTGMGDGYTF.

This clone was seen a single time. This chain connects TRBV27 to TRBJ2-2; TRBD1 agrees at 8 bases. This CDR3 is 13 amino acids long. V dropped 10 bases and J dropped 3; count of bases not matched to a gene: 4. The germline CDR1 and CDR2 sequences are MNHEY and SMNVEV (reference sequence). CDR3 residues: CATQGAYTGELFF. The CDR3 region has the DNA TGTGCCACCCAGGGGGCCTACACCGGGGAGCTGTTTTTT.

The V call is TRBV6-5, the J call TRBJ2-2; 8 nucleotides line up with TRBD1. Germline-derived CDR1 and CDR2 are MNHEY and SVGAGI. The CDR3 sequence is 15 residues long. J was trimmed by 3 bases and V by 6 bases; bases with no gene match: 6. CDR3 bases: TGTGCCAGCAGAACACAACAGGGGGACACCGGGGAGCTGTTTTTT. Translation gives CASRTQQGDTGELFF.

The chain has TRBV6-1 and TRBJ1-1, with 10 positions matching TRBD1. This CDR3 has 17 amino acids. The J segment lost 4 bases and the V segment lost 3 bases, leaving 11 bases of the junction unmatched. Germline V gives CDR1 MNHNS, CDR2 SASEGT. CDR3: CASSDRRDRGWGTEAFF. In DNA form, the CDR3 reads TGTGCCAGCAGTGACCGCCGGGACAGGGGTTGGGGCACTGAAGCTTTCTTT.

The chain uses TRBV11-2 and TRBJ1-6, with 8 bases fitting TRBD1. Germline lookup yields CDR1 SGHAT and CDR2 FQNNGV. The CDR3 totals 15 residues. V was clipped by 5 bases and J by 10 bases; unmatched bases: 10. The CDR3 nucleotides are TGTGCCAGCAGCCCTACCCCGGACAGGGTCTCACCCCTCCACTTT. This codes for CASSPTPDRVSPLHF.

The gene calls are TRBV6-5 and TRBJ2-2; TRBD2 agrees at 9 bases. Trimming removed 9 bases from V and 0 bases from J; junction bases left unmatched: 5. The V gene's germline CDR1 is MNHEY and CDR2 SVGAGI. The CDR3 loop spans 15 amino acids. Here the CDR3 reads CASRQRGANTGELFF. In DNA form, the CDR3 reads TGTGCCAGTCGCCAGCGGGGGGCGAACACCGGGGAGCTGTTTTTT.

This chain joins TRBV19 and TRBJ2-7; 9 bases agree with TRBD2. V lost 3 bases, J lost 6 bases, and 6 bases stayed unmatched. The CDR3 contains 14 residues. The germline V gene encodes CDR1 LNHDA and CDR2 SQIVND (reference sequence). CDR3 nucleotides: TGTGCCAGTAGTATCGGGACTAGCCTCTCCGAGCAGTACTTC. Translated, it gives CASSIGTSLSEQYF.

The chain links TRBV6-5 to TRBJ2-7; D might be TRBD1 (5 bases). From germline, CDR1 is MNHEY and CDR2 SVGAGI. The CDR3 sequence is 15 residues long. Between the trimmed V and J ends, which lost 4 bases and 3 bases, there was a span of 16 bases. CDR3 sequence reads: CASSLITGTVYEQYF. The CDR3, as DNA: TGTGCCAGCAGTTTAATCACAGGAACTGTCTACGAGCAGTACTTC.

This chain uses TRBV5-1 with TRBJ1-2; 10 bases line up with TRBD1. J lost 6 bases, V lost 4 bases, and 9 bases had no gene match. Germline-derived CDR1 and CDR2 are SGHRS and YFSETQ. This CDR3 has 15 amino acids. For the CDR3, the DNA is TGCGCCAGCAGCCCATGGGACAGGGGAGGTGATGGCTACACCTTC. Protein product: CASSPWDRGGDGYTF.

The chain links TRBV19 to TRBJ1-5; D ambiguous. The V and J ends lost 4 bases and 6 bases respectively, with 13 bases between them. Germline V lookup: CDR1 LNHDA, CDR2 SQIVND (reference sequence). CDR3 length equals 14 residues. The CDR3 DNA reads TGTGCCAGTAGTAGGTGGCAGGCAGGTCAGCCCCAGCATTTT. It translates to CASSRWQAGQPQHF.

The chain recombines TRBV19 with TRBJ1-6, with 10 positions matching TRBD1. CDR1 is LNHDA, CDR2 SQIVND, per germline (reference sequence). CDR3 length: 16 residues. With 5 bases clipped from V and 7 bases from J, the junction kept 8 bases outside the gene matches. The CDR3 reads CASSPRDRGRNSPLHF. CDR3 in DNA: TGTGCCAGTAGTCCTCGGGACAGGGGACGGAATTCACCCCTCCACTTT. Combining the CDR3 with reference TRBV19 and TRBJ1-6 gives the whole variable domain DGGITQSPKYLFRKEGQNVTLSCEQNLNHDAMYWYRQDPGQGLRLIYYSQIVNDFQKGDIAEGYSVSREKKESFPLTVTSAQKNPTAFYLCASSPRDRGRNSPLHFGNGTRLTVT.

The chain has TRBV27 and TRBJ2-7; D remains unclear. CDR1 is MNHEY, CDR2 SMNVEV, per germline (reference sequence). V was cut by 6 bases and J by 5 bases, with 20 bases left in between. This CDR3 has 15 amino acids. The CDR3 DNA reads TGTGCCAGCAGCCTTAGCCCCGACCCTGATCACGAGCAGTACTTC. It codes for CASSLSPDPDHEQYF.

The chain is built from TRBV24-1 and TRBJ2-3; TRBD2 matches at 7 bases. The CDR3 totals 14 residues. From germline, CDR1 is KGHDR and CDR2 SFDVKD. J lost 6 bases, V lost 4 bases, and 6 bases had no gene match. CDR3 sequence (DNA): TGTGCCACCAGTGACCGTGGGGACTATGATACGCAGTATTTT. Protein sequence: CATSDRGDYDTQYF.

The V and J genes are TRBV5-1 and TRBJ2-7; 9 bases align to TRBD2. This CDR3 spans 15 amino acids. V trimming: 0 bases; J trimming: 3 bases; junction bases outside the gene matches: 4. The germline V gene encodes CDR1 SGHRS and CDR2 YFSETQ. The CDR3 DNA is TGCGCCAGCAGCTTGGGACTAGCGGAGGTCTACGAGCAGTACTTC. This sequence encodes CASSLGLAEVYEQYF.

V and J are TRBV11-2 and TRBJ1-2; D is ambiguous. The CDR3 loop spans 13 amino acids. In germline, CDR1 is SGHAT, CDR2 FQNNGV. V was clipped by 1 base and J by 4 bases, with 7 bases between them. The CDR3 protein is CASSLGRGYGYTF. CDR3 nucleotides: TGTGCCAGCAGCTTAGGCAGAGGCTATGGCTACACCTTC.

The chain employs TRBV7-2 and TRBJ2-5; a weak D match, TRBD1 (6 bases). Trimming left V 5 bases short and J 14 bases short, with 21 bases between. Germline loops: CDR1 SGHTA, CDR2 FQGNSA. The CDR3 runs 13 residues. The CDR3 DNA reads TGTGCCAGCAGCAAAAACACCGACAGGACACCCTACTTC. Amino acid sequence: CASSKNTDRTPYF.

The rearrangement links TRBV6-5 to TRBJ1-1; 9 nucleotides line up with TRBD1. The CDR3 length is 11 residues. Looked up from germline, CDR1 is MNHEY and CDR2 is SVGAGI. V lost 4 bases to trimming and J lost 10 bases; unmatched junction nucleotides: 1. The CDR3 region is CASSLDRGAFF. CDR3 DNA: TGTGCCAGCAGTTTGGACAGGGGAGCTTTCTTT.

The J gene is TRBJ1-2, the V gene TRBV19, with a tentative D call TRBD1 (6 bases). The length of the CDR3 is 13 residues. Trimming shortened V by 1 base and J by 7 bases, and 10 bases separated the two germline ends. CDR1 and CDR2 (germline): LNHDA, SQIVND (reference sequence). The CDR3 here is CASSIGQGSGYTF. The CDR3 nucleotides are TGTGCCAGTAGTATAGGGCAGGGGTCTGGCTACACCTTC.

V usage is TRBV27 and J usage is TRBJ2-1, with 7 bases identical to TRBD2. There are 13 residues in the CDR3. Germline CDR1 reads MNHEY; CDR2 reads SMNVEV (reference sequence). The J segment lost 4 bases and the V segment lost 6 bases, leaving 3 bases of the junction unmatched. CDR3 in DNA: TGTGCCAGCAGGCGGGAGCGTTACAATGAGCAGTTCTTC. Translated, it gives CASRRERYNEQFF.

In this sample, this clone turned up once. The chain uses TRBV18 and TRBJ1-5, with a possible D match to TRBD1 (5 bases). This CDR3 region has 15 residues. V lost 2 bases to trimming and J lost 3 bases, with 11 bases between them. Looked up from germline, CDR1 is KGHSH and CDR2 is LQKENI. The CDR3 bases are TGTGCCAGCTCACCAGCCGACAGCAACAATCAGCCCCAGCATTTT. Translation: CASSPADSNNQPQHF.

The chain employs TRBV2 and TRBJ2-3; D gene unclear. V lost 7 bases and J 6 bases, leaving 11 bases between the germline ends. The CDR3 runs to 12 residues. Germline values: CDR1 SNHLY, CDR2 FYNNEI. CDR3 in DNA: TGTGCCAGCAAAGAGCGTTCGGATACGCAGTATTTT. Protein sequence: CASKERSDTQYF.

This chain uses TRBV19 with TRBJ1-2; weak D call: TRBD1 (5 bases). V was shortened by 3 bases and J by 4 bases, with 12 bases between the two germline ends. CDR1 and CDR2 from the germline V gene are LNHDA and SQIVND (reference sequence). The CDR3 runs 14 residues. CDR3 region: CASSIAGGGYGYTF. In DNA form, the CDR3 reads TGTGCCAGTAGTATCGCGGGGGGAGGCTATGGCTACACCTTC.

The chain joins TRBV5-4 to TRBJ1-1, with TRBD1 identical over 8 bases. This CDR3 region has 13 residues. V dropped 4 bases and J dropped 4; count of bases not matched to a gene: 3. In germline, CDR1 is SGHNT, CDR2 YYREEE (reference sequence). The CDR3 is CASSQGTGTEAFF. The CDR3 DNA is TGTGCCAGCAGCCAAGGGACAGGCACTGAAGCTTTCTTT. Drawing the rest from reference TRBV5-4 and TRBJ1-1, the complete variable domain is ETGVTQSPTHLIKTRGQQVTLRCSSQSGHNTVSWYQQALGQGPQFIFQYYREEENGRGNFPPRFSGLQFPNYSSELNVNALELDDSALYLCASSQGTGTEAFFGQGTRLTVV.

The CDR3 nucleotides are TGTGCCAGCAGCTCAAGGGACAGACCCGGGGAGCTGTTTTTT. Translated: CASSSRDRPGELFF. This chain connects TRBV7-3 to TRBJ2-2; 7 nucleotides align to TRBD1. The V gene end was trimmed by 4 bases and the J gene end by 6 bases; junction bases not matched to a gene: 5. CDR1 and CDR2 from the germline V gene are SGHTA and FQGTGA. This CDR3 has 14 amino acids.

This chain connects TRBV27 to TRBJ2-1, with 8 bases that match TRBD2. J gave up 2 bases and V 7 bases, and 10 bases lay outside the gene matches. CDR1 and CDR2 from the germline V gene are MNHEY and SMNVEV (reference sequence). This CDR3 region has 16 residues. CDR3 bases: TGTGCCAGCACCCCTCGGGGACTAGAGACCTACAATGAGCAGTTCTTC. Its protein product is CASTPRGLETYNEQFF.

The chain links TRBV27 to TRBJ2-2; 13 nucleotides match TRBD2. From germline, CDR1 is MNHEY and CDR2 SMNVEV (reference sequence). The junction had 9 bases not matched to a gene; V was cut back by 7 bases and J by 4 bases. CDR3 length: 17 residues. DNA of the CDR3: TGTGCCAGCAAGCGGGGACTAGCGGGATTCGGCACCGGGGAGCTGTTTTTT. The encoded protein is CASKRGLAGFGTGELFF.

This chain connects TRBV18 to TRBJ1-2; 11 bases fit TRBD1. The CDR3 runs to 14 residues. Germline CDR1 and CDR2: KGHSH and LQKENI. V was pared by 6 bases and J by 6 bases, with 6 bases of the junction left unmatched. In DNA form, the CDR3 reads TGTGCCAGCTCCCCGGGACAGGGGGAGCATGGCTACACCTTC. Translated, it gives CASSPGQGEHGYTF. The entire variable domain, with the rest obtained from reference TRBV18 and TRBJ1-2, is as follows: NAGVMQNPRHLVRRRGQEARLRCSPMKGHSHVYWYRQLPEEGLKFMVYLQKENIIDESGMPKERFSAEFPKEGPSILRIQQVVRGDSAAYFCASSPGQGEHGYTFGSGTRLTVV.

This clone was detected once. The CDR3, as DNA: TGTGCCAGCAGTTACTCGGCTCAGGGGGACGAAGCTTTCTTT. Translated: CASSYSAQGDEAFF. V gene TRBV6-5 combines with J gene TRBJ1-1; 7 nucleotides match TRBD1. The V and J ends lost 0 bases and 8 bases, in that order; junction bases with no gene match: 6. The CDR3 is made up of 14 amino acids. CDR1 and CDR2 (germline): MNHEY, SVGAGI.

This clone was counted a single time. V gene TRBV5-1 combines with J gene TRBJ2-7; D possibly corresponds to TRBD2 (6 bases). Germline V gives CDR1 SGHRS, CDR2 YFSETQ. This CDR3 region has 13 residues. Trimming shortened V by 0 bases and J by 6 bases, and 10 bases separated the two germline ends. CDR3 coding DNA: TGCGCCAGCAGCTTGGATGGAGGGCTCGAGCAGTACTTC. Its protein product is CASSLDGGLEQYF.